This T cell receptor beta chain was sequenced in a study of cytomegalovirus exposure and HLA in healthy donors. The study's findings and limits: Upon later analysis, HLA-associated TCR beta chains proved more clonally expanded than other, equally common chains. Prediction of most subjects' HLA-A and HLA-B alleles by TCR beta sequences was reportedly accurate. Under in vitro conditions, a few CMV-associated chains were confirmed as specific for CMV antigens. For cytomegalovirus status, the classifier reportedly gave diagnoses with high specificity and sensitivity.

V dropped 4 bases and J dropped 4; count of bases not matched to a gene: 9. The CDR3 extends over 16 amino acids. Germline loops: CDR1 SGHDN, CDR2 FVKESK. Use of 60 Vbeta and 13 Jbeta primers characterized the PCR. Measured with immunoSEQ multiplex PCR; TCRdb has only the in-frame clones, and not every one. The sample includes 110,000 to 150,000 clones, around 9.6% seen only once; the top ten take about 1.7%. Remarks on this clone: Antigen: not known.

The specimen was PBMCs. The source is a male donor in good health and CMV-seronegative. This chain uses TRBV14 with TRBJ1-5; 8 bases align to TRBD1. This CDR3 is CASSPPGTGKNQPQHF. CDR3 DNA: TGTGCCAGCAGCCCACCTGGGACAGGAAAAAATCAGCCCCAGCATTTT.